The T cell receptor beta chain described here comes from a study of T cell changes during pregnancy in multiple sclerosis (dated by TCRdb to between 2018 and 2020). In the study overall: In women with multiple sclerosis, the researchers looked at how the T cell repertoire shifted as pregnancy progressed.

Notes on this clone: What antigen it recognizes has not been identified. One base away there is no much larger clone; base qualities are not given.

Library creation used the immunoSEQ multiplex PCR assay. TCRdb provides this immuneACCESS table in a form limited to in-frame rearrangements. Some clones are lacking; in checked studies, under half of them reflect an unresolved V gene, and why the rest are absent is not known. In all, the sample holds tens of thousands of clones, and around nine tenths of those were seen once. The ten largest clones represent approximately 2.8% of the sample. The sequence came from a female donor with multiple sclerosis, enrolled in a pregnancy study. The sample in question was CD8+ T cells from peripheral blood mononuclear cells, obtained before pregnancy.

The encoded CDR3 is CASSFLVGQNIQYF. The DNA sequence reads TGTGCCAGCAGCTTTTTGGTGGGCCAAAACATTCAGTACTTC. The chain links TRBV5-6 with TRBJ2-4; a confident D gene designation cannot be given. Relative to germline, V is 2 bases shorter and J is 5 bases shorter, with 11 bases between their ends. Sequences SGHDT (CDR1) and YYEEEE (CDR2) are obtained from the germline V gene. The CDR3 contains 14 residues, cysteine and phenylalanine counted. The read is trimmed to its CDR3 DNA, 42 bases read in frame from base 1.